This passage covers 7 T cell receptor beta chains from one sample sequenced in a study of vaccination and CD4 T cells after COVID-19. Their target antigens are unknown. Treatment: approximately 9-day PBMC culture with coronavirus spike peptide pools or control peptides (ViraFEST assay). The Oncomine TCR Beta short-read assay was applied to DNA of cultured CD4+ T cells. Each CDR3 protein gets one entry after TCRdb re-called the PCR reads with MiXCR. The sample lists thousands of distinct CDR3 sequences; 30% to 35% were seen once. Sequencing was performed on CD4+ T cells from blood, cultured in vitro, taken after SARS-CoV-2 vaccination. Receptor source: a human donor who had recovered from COVID-19.

This clonotype was recorded a few times. The rearrangement joins TRBV6-1 to TRBJ2-5; D uncertain. The V end lost 8 bases, the J end lost 5 bases, and 12 bases lay between the germline ends. The CDR3 contains 12 residues. Germline CDR1 is MNHNS and CDR2 is SASEGT. The CDR3 loop is CASSLEGETQYF. In DNA form, the CDR3 reads TGTGCCAGCTCACTGGAAGGGGAGACCCAGTACTTC.

The V call is TRBV7-9, the J call TRBJ1-6; weak D call: TRBD1 (6 bases). The germline gives CDR1 SEHNR, CDR2 FQNEAQ (reference sequence). Trimming cost V 3 bases and J 0 bases, with 9 bases left between them. The CDR3 totals 16 residues. CDR3 sequence reads: CASSLGGLSYNSPLHF. The CDR3 DNA sequence: TGTGCCAGCAGCTTGGGGGGGCTCTCCTATAATTCACCCCTCCACTTT.

The chain uses TRBV25-1 and TRBJ1-6; D remains ambiguous. The CDR3 is 14 amino acids. Germline V gene data show CDR1 as MGHDK and CDR2 as SYGVNS. Trimming took 2 bases from V and 0 from J, leaving 2 bases between them. CDR3 protein: CASSETSYNSPLHF. The DNA for the CDR3 is TGTGCCAGCAGTGAAACCTCCTATAATTCACCCCTCCACTTT.

This chain joins TRBV11-3 and TRBJ2-7, with D unclear. Trimming removed 4 bases from V and 4 bases from J, with 11 bases in between. The germline V gene encodes CDR1 SGHNT and CDR2 YENEEA. The CDR3 consists of 13 residues. The CDR3 region has the DNA TGTGCCAGCAGCTCCCCGCGAGAGTACGAGCAGTACTTC. Translated, it gives CASSSPREYEQYF.

The CDR3 coding sequence is TGCGCCAGCAGCCTTGGACAGGGCTCCTATAATTCACCCCTCCACTTT. It translates to CASSLGQGSYNSPLHF. The chain carries TRBV4-3 and TRBJ1-6; 8 bases are a match to TRBD1. Germline trimming cut 4 bases from V and 0 bases from J; bases unmatched to any gene: 2. CDR1 and CDR2 from the germline V gene are LGHNA and YSLEER. CDR3 length equals 16 residues.

There are a few counts of this clonotype. The chain uses TRBV20-1 and TRBJ1-6; 10 bases are shared with TRBD1. Germline V lookup: CDR1 DFQATT, CDR2 SNEGSKA (reference sequence). This CDR3 comprises 15 residues. V lost 6 bases to trimming and J lost 7 bases; unmatched junction nucleotides: 9. CDR3 protein: CSAITGTGENSPLHF. The CDR3 coding sequence is TGCAGTGCGATCACCGGGACAGGGGAGAATTCACCCCTCCACTTT.

V gene TRBV7-8 combines with J gene TRBJ2-2; D is ambiguous. This CDR3 is built from 12 residues. Trimming left V 3 bases short and J 5 bases short, with 4 bases between. Germline values: CDR1 SGHVS, CDR2 FQNEAQ. CDR3 in DNA: TGTGCCAGCAGCTTCCGAACCGGGGAGCTGTTTTTT. This translates into CASSFRTGELFF.